Detailed here is one T cell receptor beta chain. Its matching antigen is unknown. This entry is derived from a study of blood T cells in healthy people across ages. The study, taken as a whole, reports: Changes in expanded clonotypes were possibly confounded, as the CMV status of donors was unknown. It was held that diversity estimates obtained from one million T cells represented underestimates. PBMCs left unsorted prevented a conclusive naive versus antigen-experienced comparison.

The use of a sample-barcoded 5' primer and a J-beta primer mix characterized a second PCR of roughly 7 to 11 cycles. All samples yielded 3 million or more CDR3-containing paired-end reads. TCRdb used MiXCR to reprocess the 5' RACE reads, holding one entry per CDR3 protein. This table holds about 1.4 million distinct CDR3 sequences, approximately 59% found once. Trimming took off 2 bases at V and 3 bases at J, with 38 bases between the two ends. This CDR3 contains 23 residues. In germline, CDR1 is DFQATT, CDR2 SNEGSKA (reference sequence). Sequencing used blood. This TCR came from a man younger than 30 in good health. The genes are TRBV20-1 and TRBJ2-1; either TRBD1 or TRBD2 may fit D (5 bases each). This chain's CDR3 is CSARIRPGLADHHIPIDYNEQFF. The CDR3 nucleotides read TGCAGTGCTAGAATTCGCCCGGGGCTAGCAGACCACCATATCCCGATCGACTACAATGAGCAGTTCTTC.